The T cell receptor (beta chain) described here comes from a study of regulatory T cells in long-lasting Graves disease. CDR3 size: 17 residues. Germline CDR1 LGHNA, CDR2 YNFKEQ. The V segment lost 0 bases and the J segment 3 bases; nucleotides outside the gene matches: 8. Both iRepertoire HTBI primers and Arm-PCR of CDR3 regions were used to build the TCR beta libraries. TCRdb processed the multiplex PCR reads anew with MiXCR; each CDR3 protein has one entry. The repertoire includes about 200,000 distinct CDR3 sequences, around 20% of them detected once, and about 10% sits in the top ten. Sample time point: newly diagnosed GD, antithyroid drugs for less than 3 months. From RNA extracted from PBMCs, the TCR library was made. The same sample was also studied in work on T cells in Graves' hyperthyroidism and ophthalmopathy.

This chain connects TRBV4-2 to TRBJ2-7; 10 bases map to TRBD2. This TCR was recovered from a woman aged 25 to 45 with Graves disease. Here the sequenced sample was peripheral blood mononuclear cells (PBMCs), taken at new diagnosis, from a patient treated with antithyroid drugs. This CDR3 reads CASSQDRSGGAVYEQYF. The CDR3 DNA reads TGTGCCAGCAGCCAAGATAGAAGCGGGGGGGCTGTCTACGAGCAGTACTTC.